The sequence of this T cell receptor beta chain was determined in a study of Graves' ophthalmopathy and Graves' hyperthyroidism. TCR beta CDR3 regions were amplified from RNA transcripts. The first round was an RT-PCR with HTBI primers, and the second round was a multiplex PCR. From the multiplex PCR reads, TCRdb called clonotypes with MiXCR, one entry per CDR3 protein. Of almost 750,000 distinct CDR3 sequences listed, around 40% are singletons. This clonotype showed up just a few times. The CDR3 loop spans 16 amino acids. CDR1 DFQATT and CDR2 SNEGSKA come from the germline V gene (reference sequence). V shed 0 bases and J shed 0 bases, with 12 bases lying between them.

Sequenced input: peripheral blood. The TCR was taken from an adult man with Graves' ophthalmopathy. This rearrangement joins TRBV20-1 to TRBJ1-3; no reliable D call. The CDR3 sequence: CSARDHGYLSGNTIYF. The CDR3 region has the DNA TGCAGTGCTAGAGATCACGGATACCTCTCTGGAAACACCATATATTTT.